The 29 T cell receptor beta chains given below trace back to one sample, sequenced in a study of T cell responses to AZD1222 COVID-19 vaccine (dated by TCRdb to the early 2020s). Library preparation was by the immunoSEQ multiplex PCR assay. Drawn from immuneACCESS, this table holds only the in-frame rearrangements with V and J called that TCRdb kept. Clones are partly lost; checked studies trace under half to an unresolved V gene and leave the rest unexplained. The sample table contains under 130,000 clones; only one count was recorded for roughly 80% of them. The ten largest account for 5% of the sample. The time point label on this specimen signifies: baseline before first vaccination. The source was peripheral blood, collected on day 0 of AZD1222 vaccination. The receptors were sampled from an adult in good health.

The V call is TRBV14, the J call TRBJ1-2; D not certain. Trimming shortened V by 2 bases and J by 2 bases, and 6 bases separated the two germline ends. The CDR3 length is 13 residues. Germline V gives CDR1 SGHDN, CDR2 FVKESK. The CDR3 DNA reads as TGTGCCAGCAGCCAAAGCCAGAACTATGGCTACACCTTC. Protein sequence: CASSQSQNYGYTF.

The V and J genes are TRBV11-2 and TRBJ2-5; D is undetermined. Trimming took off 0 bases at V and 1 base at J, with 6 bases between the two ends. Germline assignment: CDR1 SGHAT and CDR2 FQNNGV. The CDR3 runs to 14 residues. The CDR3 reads CASSLETFQETQYF. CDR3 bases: TGTGCCAGCAGCTTAGAAACCTTCCAAGAGACCCAGTACTTC.

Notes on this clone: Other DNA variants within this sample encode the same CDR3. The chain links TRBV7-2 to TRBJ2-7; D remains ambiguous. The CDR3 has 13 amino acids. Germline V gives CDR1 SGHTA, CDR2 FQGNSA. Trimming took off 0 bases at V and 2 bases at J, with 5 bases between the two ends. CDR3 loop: CASSLAVPYEQYF. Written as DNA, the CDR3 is TGTGCCAGCAGCTTAGCGGTTCCCTACGAGCAGTACTTC.

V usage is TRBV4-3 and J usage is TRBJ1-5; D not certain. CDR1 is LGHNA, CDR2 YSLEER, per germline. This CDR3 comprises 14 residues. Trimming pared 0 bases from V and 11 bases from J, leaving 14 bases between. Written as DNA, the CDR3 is TGCGCCAGCAGCCAAGACCCCGGACCCACAGCCCAGCATTTT. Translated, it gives CASSQDPGPTAQHF.

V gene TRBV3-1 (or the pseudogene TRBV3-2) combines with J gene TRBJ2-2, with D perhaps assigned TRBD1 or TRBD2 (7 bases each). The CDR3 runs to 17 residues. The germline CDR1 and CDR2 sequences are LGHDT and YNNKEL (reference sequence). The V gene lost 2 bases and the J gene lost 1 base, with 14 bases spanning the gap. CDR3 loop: CASSQPRGGMNTGELFF. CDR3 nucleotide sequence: TGTGCCAGCAGCCAACCCAGGGGGGGGATGAACACCGGGGAGCTGTTTTTT.

The CDR3 spells CASSLRAGQLAYEQYF. The CDR3 DNA sequence: TGCGCCAGCAGCTTGCGGGCAGGGCAATTGGCCTACGAGCAGTACTTC. The chain has TRBV5-1 and TRBJ2-7; TRBD1 might be the D (5 bases). Germline-derived CDR1 and CDR2 are SGHRS and YFSETQ. The CDR3 totals 16 residues. V was trimmed by 1 base and J by 2 bases, leaving 16 bases between them.

Here the CDR3 reads CASSSPQAMERNYVVGYTF. The DNA for the CDR3 is TGTGCCAGCAGTTCTCCACAAGCGATGGAGAGGAACTATGTTGTTGGCTACACCTTC. V and J are TRBV6-2 or TRBV6-3 and TRBJ1-2; D is unclear. The ends were cut back, 4 bases at V and 7 bases at J, with 31 bases in the middle. Per germline, CDR1 MNHEY and CDR2 SVGEGT. The CDR3 is made up of 19 amino acids.

DNA for the CDR3: TGTGCCACCGGGGTGGGGAGTTCGGGCAATCAGCCCCAGCATTTT. Translation: CATGVGSSGNQPQHF. This chain connects TRBV24-1 to TRBJ1-5; D gene ambiguous. Germline values: CDR1 KGHDR, CDR2 SFDVKD. The CDR3 covers 15 residues. Trimming took off 9 bases at V and 2 bases at J, with 16 bases between the two ends.

CDR3 DNA: TGTGCCAGCAGCCAAGAGGCCAGGTCGTGGCCTCCGTCTAATGAAAAACTGTTTTTT. The encoded protein is CASSQEARSWPPSNEKLFF. This rearrangement joins TRBV4-2 to TRBJ1-4; D remains ambiguous. V dropped 0 bases and J dropped 3 bases, with 20 bases sitting between them. Germline CDR1 reads LGHNA; CDR2 reads YNFKEQ. This CDR3 comprises 19 residues.

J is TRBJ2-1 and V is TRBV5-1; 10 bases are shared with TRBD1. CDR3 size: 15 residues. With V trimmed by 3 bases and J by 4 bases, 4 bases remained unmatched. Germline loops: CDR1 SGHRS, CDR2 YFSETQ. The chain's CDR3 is CASSWGQGLYNEQFF. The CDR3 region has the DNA TGCGCCAGCAGCTGGGGACAGGGGCTATACAATGAGCAGTTCTTC.

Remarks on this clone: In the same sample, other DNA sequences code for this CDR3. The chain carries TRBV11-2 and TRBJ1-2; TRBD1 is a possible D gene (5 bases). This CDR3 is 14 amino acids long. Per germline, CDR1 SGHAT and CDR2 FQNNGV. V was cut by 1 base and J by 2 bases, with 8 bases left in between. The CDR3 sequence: CASSLAGGNYGYTF. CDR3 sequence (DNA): TGTGCCAGCAGCTTAGCGGGGGGGAACTATGGCTACACCTTC.

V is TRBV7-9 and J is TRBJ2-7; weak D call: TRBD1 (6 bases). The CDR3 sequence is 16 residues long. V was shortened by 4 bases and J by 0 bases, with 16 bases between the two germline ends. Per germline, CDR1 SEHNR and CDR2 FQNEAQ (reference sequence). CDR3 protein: CASSSPSQGRSYEQYF. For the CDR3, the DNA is TGTGCCAGCAGCTCCCCCTCCCAGGGGCGCTCCTACGAGCAGTACTTC.

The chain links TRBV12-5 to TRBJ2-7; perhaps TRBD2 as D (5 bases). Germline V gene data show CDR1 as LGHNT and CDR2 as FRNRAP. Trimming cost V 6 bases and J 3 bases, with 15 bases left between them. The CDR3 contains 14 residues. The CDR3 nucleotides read TGTGCTAGTGGCCAAGGGAGTTCGGGCTACGAGCAGTACTTC. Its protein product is CASGQGSSGYEQYF.

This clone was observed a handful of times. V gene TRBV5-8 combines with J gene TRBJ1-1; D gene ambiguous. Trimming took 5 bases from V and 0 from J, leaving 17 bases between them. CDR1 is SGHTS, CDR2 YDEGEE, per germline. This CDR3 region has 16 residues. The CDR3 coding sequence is TGTGCCAGCAGGCCAAGGACTAATCCTGTGAACACTGAAGCTTTCTTT. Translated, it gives CASRPRTNPVNTEAFF.

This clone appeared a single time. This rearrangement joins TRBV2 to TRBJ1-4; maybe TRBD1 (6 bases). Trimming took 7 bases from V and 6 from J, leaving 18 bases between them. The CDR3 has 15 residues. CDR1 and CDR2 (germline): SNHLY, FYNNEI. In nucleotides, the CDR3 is TGTGCCAGCACCCGGGTGGGCAGGGGATATGAAAAACTGTTTTTT. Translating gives CASTRVGRGYEKLFF. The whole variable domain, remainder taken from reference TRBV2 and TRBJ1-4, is EPEVTQTPSHQVTQMGQEVILRCVPISNHLYFYWYRQILGQKVEFLVSFYNNEISEKSEIFDDQFSVERPDGSNFTLKIRSTKLEDSAMYFCASTRVGRGYEKLFFGSGTQLSVL.

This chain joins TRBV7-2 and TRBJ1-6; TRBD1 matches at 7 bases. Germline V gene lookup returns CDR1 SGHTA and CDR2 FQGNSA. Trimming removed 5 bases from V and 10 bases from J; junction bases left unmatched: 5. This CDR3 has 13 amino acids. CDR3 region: CASSTGDWSPLHF. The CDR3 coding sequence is TGTGCCAGCAGCACAGGGGATTGGTCACCCCTCCACTTT.

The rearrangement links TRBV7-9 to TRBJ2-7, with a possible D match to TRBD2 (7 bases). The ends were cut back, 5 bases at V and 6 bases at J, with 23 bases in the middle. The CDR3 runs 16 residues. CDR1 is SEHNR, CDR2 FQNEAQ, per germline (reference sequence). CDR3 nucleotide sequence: TGTGCCAGCAGCGAGAGGGGGGGACGGACCGAGGCCGAGCAGTACTTC. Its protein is CASSERGGRTEAEQYF.

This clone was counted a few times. In DNA, the CDR3 is TGTGCCAGCACAGGACTAGTCGGCACCTACGAGCAGTACTTC. Protein: CASTGLVGTYEQYF. This chain links TRBV2 with TRBJ2-7; 7 positions agree with TRBD2. The germline V gene has CDR1 SNHLY and CDR2 FYNNEI. V lost 7 bases and J lost 2; bases outside the gene matches: 8. CDR3 length: 14 amino acids.

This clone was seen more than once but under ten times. The CDR3 coding sequence is TGTGCCACCAGCAGACGGTCCTCAGACTTCTATGGCTACACCTTC. Translating gives CATSRRSSDFYGYTF. This sequence joins TRBV15 and TRBJ1-2; D remains ambiguous. The CDR3 is made up of 15 amino acids. Between the trimmed V and J ends, which lost 2 bases and 4 bases, there was a span of 14 bases. Germline V CDR1 and CDR2: LNHNV, YYDKDF (reference sequence).

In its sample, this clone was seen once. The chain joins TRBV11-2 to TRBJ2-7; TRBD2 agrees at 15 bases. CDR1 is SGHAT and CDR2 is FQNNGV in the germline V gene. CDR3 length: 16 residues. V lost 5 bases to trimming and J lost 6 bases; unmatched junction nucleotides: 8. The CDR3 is CASSAGTSGGWGEQYF. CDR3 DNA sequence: TGTGCCAGCAGCGCGGGGACTAGCGGGGGGTGGGGCGAGCAGTACTTC.

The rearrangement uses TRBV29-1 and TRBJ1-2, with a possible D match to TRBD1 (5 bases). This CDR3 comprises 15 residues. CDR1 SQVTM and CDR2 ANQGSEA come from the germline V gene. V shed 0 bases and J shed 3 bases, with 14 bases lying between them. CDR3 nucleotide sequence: TGCAGCGTTGAAGATGACGGGGGGATCGACTATGGCTACACCTTC. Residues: CSVEDDGGIDYGYTF.

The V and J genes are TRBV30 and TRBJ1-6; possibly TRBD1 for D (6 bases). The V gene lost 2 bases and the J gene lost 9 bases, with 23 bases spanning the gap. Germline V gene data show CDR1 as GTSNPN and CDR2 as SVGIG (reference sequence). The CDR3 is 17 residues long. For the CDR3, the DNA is TGTGCCTGGAGTAAGCGCGGGGCGGGGGGCGTAGGTTCACCCCTCCACTTT. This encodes CAWSKRGAGGVGSPLHF.

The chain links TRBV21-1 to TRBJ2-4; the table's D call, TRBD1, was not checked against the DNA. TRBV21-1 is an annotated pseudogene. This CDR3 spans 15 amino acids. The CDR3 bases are TGTGCCAGCCCCATTAGGGCGGGCAGGGGAAACATTCAGTACTTC. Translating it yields CASPIRAGRGNIQYF.

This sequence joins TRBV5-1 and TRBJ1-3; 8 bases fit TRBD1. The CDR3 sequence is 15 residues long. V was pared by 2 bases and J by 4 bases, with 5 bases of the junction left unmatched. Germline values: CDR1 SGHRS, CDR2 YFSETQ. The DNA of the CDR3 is TGCGCCAGCAGCTTACTCGGACAGGGCGGAAACACCATATATTTT. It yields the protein CASSLLGQGGNTIYF.

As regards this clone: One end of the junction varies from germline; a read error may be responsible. Here the CDR3 DNA reads TGTGCCAGCAGCTTAGTATCATACGGACAGGCTCACTTC. As protein: CASSLVSYGQAHF. V and J are TRBV7-2 and TRBJ1-2, with 7 bases fitting TRBD1. Germline assignment: CDR1 SGHTA and CDR2 FQGNSA. There are 13 residues in the CDR3.

The CDR3 region has the DNA TGCAGTGCTAGTCAGAGGGGGCCCTCCTACGAGCAGTACTTC. It encodes CSASQRGPSYEQYF. This chain connects TRBV20-1 to TRBJ2-7, with 7 bases identical to TRBD1. The CDR3 length is 14 residues. J was trimmed by 0 bases and V by 3 bases; bases with no gene match: 5. Germline CDR1 is DFQATT and CDR2 is SNEGSKA (reference sequence).

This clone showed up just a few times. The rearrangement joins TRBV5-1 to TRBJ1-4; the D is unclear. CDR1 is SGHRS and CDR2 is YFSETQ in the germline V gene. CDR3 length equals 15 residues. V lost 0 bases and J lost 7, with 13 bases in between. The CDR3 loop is CASSLAGPAIEKLFF. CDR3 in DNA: TGCGCCAGCAGCTTGGCCGGCCCAGCCATTGAAAAACTGTTTTTT.

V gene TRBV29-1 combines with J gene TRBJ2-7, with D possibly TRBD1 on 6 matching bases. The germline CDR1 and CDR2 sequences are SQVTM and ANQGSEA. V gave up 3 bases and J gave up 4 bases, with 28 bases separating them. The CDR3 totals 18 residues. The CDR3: CSVDPGDVTGTILYEQYF. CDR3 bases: TGCAGCGTTGACCCAGGTGATGTGACAGGAACGATTCTATACGAGCAGTACTTC.

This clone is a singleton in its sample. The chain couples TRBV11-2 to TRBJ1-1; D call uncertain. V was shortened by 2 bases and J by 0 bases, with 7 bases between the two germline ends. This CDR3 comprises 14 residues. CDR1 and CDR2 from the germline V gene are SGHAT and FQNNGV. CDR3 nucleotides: TGTGCCAGCAGCTTATACGACGTGAACACTGAAGCTTTCTTT. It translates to CASSLYDVNTEAFF.